This TCR beta chain stems from a study of shared clonotypes between healthy human individuals. General study findings and limits: Roughly 5% was the fraction of naive CD4 clonotypes found shared across several donors.

CD4+ cell separation produced CD45RA+ naive and CD45RA-negative memory subsets. About this clone: The antigen remains unidentified.

Some clones are missing from TCRdb's copy, which holds only in-frame ones; the method was immunoSEQ multiplex PCR. The data contain millions of clones, 85% to 95% of them singletons. This TCR came from a man between 18 and 29 years old in good health. Material: naive CD4+ T cells sorted from blood. Indicated subset: CD45RA+ positively selected.

The CDR3 sequence: CASSLSPHTGELFF. CDR3 in DNA: TGTGCCAGCAGCCTAAGCCCCCACACCGGGGAGCTGTTTTTT. This rearrangement joins TRBV7-3 to TRBJ2-2, with D uncertain. V lost 5 bases, J lost 3 bases, and 10 bases lay in between. The germline CDR1 and CDR2 sequences are SGHTA and FQGTGA. The CDR3 contains 14 residues.